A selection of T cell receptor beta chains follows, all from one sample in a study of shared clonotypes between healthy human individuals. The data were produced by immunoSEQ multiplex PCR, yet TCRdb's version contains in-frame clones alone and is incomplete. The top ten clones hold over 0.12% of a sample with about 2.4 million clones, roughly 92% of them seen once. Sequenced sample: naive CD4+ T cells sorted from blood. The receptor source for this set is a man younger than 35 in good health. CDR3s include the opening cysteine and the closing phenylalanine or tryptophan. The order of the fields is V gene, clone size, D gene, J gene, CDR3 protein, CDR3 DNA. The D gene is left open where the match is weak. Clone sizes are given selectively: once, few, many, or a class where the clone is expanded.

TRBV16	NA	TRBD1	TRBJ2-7	CASSQPGTGVYEQYF	TGTGCCAGCAGCCAACCCGGGACAGGGGTCTACGAGCAGTACTTC
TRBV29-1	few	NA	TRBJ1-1	CSGAGGQLNTEAFF	TGCAGCGGGGCGGGTGGACAGTTGAACACTGAAGCTTTCTTT
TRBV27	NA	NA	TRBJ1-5	CASSFRQFQPQHF	TGTGCCAGCAGTTTTAGACAGTTCCAGCCCCAGCATTTT
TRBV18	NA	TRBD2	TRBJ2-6	CASSPLPSGGSSGANVLTF	TGTGCCAGCTCACCATTGCCTAGCGGAGGATCCTCTGGGGCCAACGTCCTGACTTTC
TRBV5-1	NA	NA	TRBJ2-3	CATSRTFSTDTQYF	TGCGCCACCTCACGGACTTTTAGCACAGATACGCAGTATTTT
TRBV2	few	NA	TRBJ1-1	CASSELRGTEAFF	TGTGCCAGCAGTGAGTTGCGGGGCACTGAAGCTTTCTTT
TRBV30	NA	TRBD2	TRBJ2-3	CARGWGGSTDTQYF	TGTGCACGGGGGTGGGGAGGGAGCACAGATACGCAGTATTTT
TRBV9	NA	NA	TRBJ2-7	CASSEDLYEQYF	TGTGCCAGCAGCGAGGACCTTTACGAGCAGTACTTC
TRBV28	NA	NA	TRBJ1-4	CASRTTEVEKLFF	TGTGCCAGCAGGACAACAGAGGTTGAAAAACTGTTTTTT
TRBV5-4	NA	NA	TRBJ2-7	CASREGVISYEQYF	TGTGCCAGTAGGGAGGGGGTCATCTCCTACGAGCAGTACTTC
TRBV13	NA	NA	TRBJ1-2	CASSLSRALKGYGYTF	TGTGCCAGCAGCCTCTCCCGGGCCTTGAAGGGGTATGGCTACACCTTC
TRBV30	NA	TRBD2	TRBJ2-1	CAWSVRLAGGNNEQFF	TGTGCCTGGAGTGTAAGACTAGCGGGAGGAAACAATGAGCAGTTCTTC
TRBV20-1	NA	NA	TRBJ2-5	CSARWGETQYF	TGCAGTGCTAGGTGGGGAGAGACCCAGTACTTC
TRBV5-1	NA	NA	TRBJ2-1	CASSLEPTVNYNEQFF	TGCGCCAGCAGCTTGGAACCCACCGTAAACTACAATGAGCAGTTCTTC
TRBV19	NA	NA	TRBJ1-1	CASSIPRANTEAFF	TGTGCCAGTAGTATTCCCAGGGCAAACACTGAAGCTTTCTTT
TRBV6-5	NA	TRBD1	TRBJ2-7	CASRLQDRAPYEQYF	TGTGCCAGCAGATTACAGGACAGGGCACCCTACGAGCAGTACTTC
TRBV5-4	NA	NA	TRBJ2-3	CASSLGIVGQDTQYF	TGTGCCAGCAGCTTGGGAATCGTTGGTCAGGATACGCAGTATTTT
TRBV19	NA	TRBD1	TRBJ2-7	CASSILDRVGGEQYF	TGTGCCAGTAGTATCCTGGACAGGGTCGGTGGAGAGCAGTACTTC
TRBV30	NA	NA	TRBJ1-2	CAWSPAFVAGYTF	TGTGCCTGGAGTCCCGCGTTTGTTGCCGGCTACACCTTC
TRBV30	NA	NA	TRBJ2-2	CAWRRAGNTGELFF	TGTGCCTGGAGGCGAGCGGGGAACACCGGGGAGCTGTTTTTT
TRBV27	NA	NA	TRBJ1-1	CASRDNLYPNTEAFF	TGTGCCAGCAGGGACAACCTCTACCCGAACACTGAAGCTTTCTTT
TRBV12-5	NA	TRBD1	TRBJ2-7	CASGTLDRAYEQYF	TGTGCTAGTGGTACACTAGACAGGGCCTACGAGCAGTACTTC
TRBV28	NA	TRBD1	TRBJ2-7	CASRDRVGEQYF	TGTGCCAGCCGGGACAGGGTAGGCGAGCAGTACTTC
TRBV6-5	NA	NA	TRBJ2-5	CASETPGETQYF	TGTGCCAGCGAAACCCCGGGGGAGACCCAGTACTTC
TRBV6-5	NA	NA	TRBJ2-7	CASSRGARTYEQYF	TGTGCCAGCAGTCGGGGGGCGCGGACCTACGAGCAGTACTTC
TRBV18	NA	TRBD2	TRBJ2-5	CASSPYPLAGGKETQYF	TGTGCCAGCTCACCTTATCCGCTAGCGGGGGGAAAAGAGACCCAGTACTTC
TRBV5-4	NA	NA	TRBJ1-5	CASSPGGKGDNQPQHF	TGTGCCAGCAGCCCGGGGGGAAAGGGGGACAATCAGCCCCAGCATTTT
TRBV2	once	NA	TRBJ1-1	CASRGVNTEAFF	TGTGCCAGCAGGGGCGTGAATACTGAAGCTTTCTTT
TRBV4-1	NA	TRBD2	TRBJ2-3	CASSQGWWAGGNTDTQYF	TGCGCCAGCAGCCAAGGGTGGTGGGCGGGAGGTAACACAGATACGCAGTATTTT
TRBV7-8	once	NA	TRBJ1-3	CASSLGAASSGNTIYF	TGTGCCAGCAGCTTAGGGGCCGCGAGCTCTGGAAACACCATATATTTT
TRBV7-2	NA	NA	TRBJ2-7	CASSLVDGGVSSYEQYF	TGTGCCAGCAGCTTAGTTGATGGCGGGGTAAGCTCCTACGAGCAGTACTTC
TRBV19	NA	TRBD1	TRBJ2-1	CASKDRADNEQFF	TGTGCCAGTAAGGACAGGGCCGACAATGAGCAGTTCTTC
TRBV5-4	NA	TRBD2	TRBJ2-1	CASSLGGLAGSYNEQFF	TGTGCCAGCAGCTTGGGAGGGCTAGCGGGGTCATACAATGAGCAGTTCTTC
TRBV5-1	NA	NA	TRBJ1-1	CASSLSGPLNTEAFF	TGCGCCAGCAGCTTATCGGGACCTCTGAACACTGAAGCTTTCTTT
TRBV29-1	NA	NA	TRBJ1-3	CSVARDASGNTIYF	TGCAGCGTTGCCCGGGACGCCTCTGGAAACACCATATATTTT
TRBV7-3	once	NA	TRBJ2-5	CASSPGRAIETQYF	TGTGCCAGCAGTCCGGGTCGGGCAATCGAGACCCAGTACTTC
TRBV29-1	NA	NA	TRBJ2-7	CSVYLTSTEQYF	TGCAGCGTTTACCTTACTAGTACGGAGCAGTACTTC
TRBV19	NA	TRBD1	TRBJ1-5	CASSITGGPYSNQPQHF	TGTGCCAGTAGTATTACAGGGGGCCCTTATAGCAATCAGCCCCAGCATTTT
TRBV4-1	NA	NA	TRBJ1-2	CASRKNLADYGYTF	TGCGCCAGCAGGAAGAACTTAGCGGACTATGGCTACACCTTC
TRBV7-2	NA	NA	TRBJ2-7	CASSLVGERSYEQYF	TGTGCCAGCAGCTTAGTAGGGGAAAGGTCCTACGAGCAGTACTTC